The rows below give T cell receptor beta chains drawn from one sample of a study of neurological immune-mediated disorders. TCRdb re-analysed the 5' RACE reads in MiXCR, keeping a single row per CDR3 protein. This sample has 77,000 or so distinct CDR3 sequences, with about 9% found just once. Sample: PBMCs. These TCRs come from a man aged 50-60 years in good health. Both conserved end residues are part of each CDR3. D genes are given only for firm matches. Clone size is stated in some rows and not others, as once, few, many or a class when expanded.

j_call,v_call,d_call,clone_size,cdr3_aa,cdr3_nt
TRBJ2-3,TRBV6-1,TRBD2,NA,CASRNDGRSTDTQYF,TGTGCCAGCAGGAATGACGGGAGGAGCACAGATACGCAGTATTTT
TRBJ1-3,TRBV20-1,NA,many,CSARGLGRSGNTIYF,TGCAGTGCTAGAGGACTGGGCAGGTCTGGAAACACCATATATTTT
TRBJ2-2,TRBV28,NA,NA,CDGSLWGQGSGANTGELFF,TGTGACGGCAGTTTATGGGGACAGGGTAGCGGGGCAAACACCGGGGAGCTGTTTTTT
TRBJ1-5,TRBV29-1,TRBD1,many,CSVSTGATNQPQHF,TGCAGCGTCTCGACAGGGGCTACTAATCAGCCCCAGCATTTT
TRBJ2-7,TRBV29-1,NA,few,CSVGGGGGPYEQYF,TGCAGCGTTGGGGGTGGAGGGGGCCCGTACGAGCAGTACTTC
TRBJ1-2,TRBV18,NA,many,CASSPLNGGVHTF,TGTGCCAGCTCCCCCTTAAATGGGGGGGTTCACACCTTC
TRBJ2-7,TRBV11-1,NA,NA,CASSLDAGGQYF,TGTGCCAGCAGCTTAGATGCTGGCGGGCAGTACTTC
TRBJ2-3,TRBV4-2,NA,many,CASSQDRPKREDTQYF,TGTGCCAGCAGCCAAGATCGACCTAAAAGGGAAGATACGCAGTATTTT
TRBJ1-2,TRBV5-1,TRBD1,few,CASSLNQGVGYTF,TGCGCCAGCAGCTTGAACCAGGGGGTTGGCTACACCTTC
TRBJ2-7,TRBV5-1,TRBD1,many,CASSSGQGVSYEQYF,TGCGCCAGCAGCTCCGGACAGGGGGTCTCCTACGAGCAGTACTTC
TRBJ2-3,TRBV5-1,NA,many,CASSILYNTDTQYF,TGCGCCAGCAGCATCCTTTACAACACAGATACGCAGTATTTT
TRBJ2-2,TRBV27,TRBD1,many,CASAGQGFTGELFF,TGTGCCAGCGCGGGACAGGGGTTCACCGGGGAGCTGTTTTTT
TRBJ1-5,TRBV5-1,NA,many,CASSLRPPDLGSNQPQHF,TGCGCCAGCAGCTTGAGACCGCCGGACCTGGGGAGCAATCAGCCCCAGCATTTT
TRBJ1-4,TRBV3-1,NA,many,CASSHLVPGEFNEKLFF,TGTGCCAGCAGCCACCTAGTACCTGGGGAATTTAATGAAAAACTGTTTTTT
TRBJ2-1,TRBV20-1,TRBD2,many,CSAGTGTRDNEQFF,TGCAGTGCTGGGACCGGGACTAGGGACAATGAGCAGTTCTTC
TRBJ2-7,TRBV7-9,NA,many,CASSFSYEQYF,TGTGCCAGCAGCTTCTCCTACGAGCAGTACTTC
TRBJ2-3,TRBV15,TRBD2,many,CATTIIGKAGEGADTQYF,TGTGCCACCACCATAATAGGGAAAGCGGGAGAGGGGGCAGATACGCAGTATTTT
TRBJ1-1,TRBV6-5,NA,many,CASSYSRYTEAFF,TGTGCCAGCAGTTACTCGAGGTACACTGAAGCTTTCTTT
TRBJ2-3,TRBV5-4,TRBD1,NA,CASSPGTVGTDTQYF,TGTGCCAGCAGCCCTGGGACAGTTGGAACAGATACGCAGTATTTT
TRBJ2-7,TRBV6-2/TRBV6-3,TRBD1,NA,CASSYRDRGFEQYF,TGTGCCAGCAGTTACCGGGACAGGGGCTTCGAGCAGTACTTC
TRBJ2-7,TRBV20-1,NA,many,CSARGGGRETYEQYF,TGCAGTGCTAGGGGGGGTGGCCGGGAAACCTACGAGCAGTACTTC
TRBJ2-5,TRBV19,NA,few,CASSRSFQETQYF,TGTGCCAGTAGTAGGTCATTTCAAGAGACCCAGTACTTC
TRBJ2-1,TRBV18,NA,many,CASSPREASNEQFF,TGTGCCAGCTCACCGAGGGAAGCGTCCAATGAGCAGTTCTTC
TRBJ2-7,TRBV10-3,NA,many,CATRDFQPRPYEQYF,TGTGCCACCCGGGACTTTCAACCACGACCCTACGAGCAGTACTTC
TRBJ2-3,TRBV7-2,NA,many,CASSLRGKGADTQYF,TGTGCCAGCAGCTTAAGGGGGAAGGGAGCAGATACGCAGTATTTT
TRBJ1-1,TRBV28,NA,many,CASSFPARETEAFF,TGTGCCAGCAGTTTTCCCGCCAGGGAGACTGAAGCTTTCTTT
TRBJ1-2,TRBV7-3,TRBD1,many,CASSTDRGYGYTF,TGTGCCAGCAGCACGGACAGGGGGTATGGCTACACCTTC
TRBJ2-7,TRBV6-5,NA,many,CASSSNVGSSYEQYF,TGTGCCAGCAGTTCGAATGTAGGCAGCTCCTACGAGCAGTACTTC
TRBJ1-1,TRBV6-2/TRBV6-3,NA,few,CASNVQGLNTEAFF,TGTGCCAGCAATGTACAGGGTTTGAACACTGAAGCTTTCTTT
TRBJ2-3,TRBV5-1,NA,many,CASSLGRGASTDTQYF,TGCGCCAGCAGCTTGGGGAGGGGAGCTAGCACAGATACGCAGTATTTT
TRBJ2-1,TRBV5-1,NA,few,CASSFRPDDYNEQFF,TGCGCCAGCAGCTTCCGGCCGGATGATTACAATGAGCAGTTCTTC
TRBJ1-5,TRBV27,NA,NA,CASSLWGINQPQHF,TGTGCCAGCAGTTTATGGGGCATCAATCAGCCCCAGCATTTT
TRBJ2-7,TRBV14,NA,many,CASSQDPGGQQYF,TGTGCCAGCAGCCAAGATCCGGGGGGCCAGCAGTACTTC
TRBJ2-7,TRBV12-3/TRBV12-4,TRBD1,many,CASSTGQAPTYEQYF,TGTGCCAGCAGTACCGGACAGGCCCCAACCTACGAGCAGTACTTC
TRBJ1-3,TRBV11-2,NA,many,CASSKTGRGDTIYF,TGTGCCAGCAGCAAAACAGGGAGGGGAGACACCATATATTTT
TRBJ2-1,TRBV28,TRBD2,many,CASIDSGLPHNEQFF,TGTGCCAGCATCGATAGCGGGCTCCCACACAATGAGCAGTTCTTC
TRBJ2-7,TRBV9,TRBD2,many,CASSVGGLAEAYEQYF,TGTGCCAGCAGCGTAGGAGGACTAGCGGAGGCCTACGAGCAGTACTTC
TRBJ1-2,TRBV12-3/TRBV12-4,NA,NA,CVRSFARGSYGYTF,TGTGTCAGAAGTTTTGCCAGGGGAAGTTATGGCTACACCTTC
TRBJ2-3,TRBV5-1,TRBD2,many,CASSLTSGSKGTDTQYF,TGCGCCAGCAGCTTGACTAGCGGGAGTAAGGGCACAGATACGCAGTATTTT
TRBJ2-1,TRBV12-3/TRBV12-4,TRBD2,many,CASRTSGKDNEQFF,TGTGCCAGCAGGACTAGCGGGAAGGACAATGAGCAGTTCTTC